This paragraph reports one T cell receptor beta chain. Random-hexamer reverse transcription was applied to roughly 0.5 to 1 ug RNA. TCRdb passed the immunoSEQ multiplex PCR reads through MiXCR, listing each CDR3 protein once. The repertoire holds around 280,000 distinct CDR3 sequences, with around 83% as singletons. The data stem from a study of CD8 T cells in Susac syndrome. Trimming removed 0 bases at V and 0 bases at J, with 10 bases between. This CDR3 is 17 amino acids long. Germline CDR1 and CDR2: SGHTS and YDEGEE. The rearrangement uses TRBV5-8 and TRBJ1-6, with no clear D. This clonotype originated in a human donor with multiple sclerosis. The sequenced sample was CD8+ T cells from PBMCs. The CDR3 is CASSLDSLGSYNSPLHF. DNA of the CDR3: TGTGCCAGCAGCTTGGACAGTTTGGGCTCCTATAATTCACCCCTCCACTTT.